This T cell receptor (beta chain) was identified in a study of identical twins. Germline assignment: CDR1 SGHDT and CDR2 YYEEEE. This CDR3 has 13 residues. After removal of 5 bases from V and 4 bases from J, the junction contained 3 bases not matched to a gene. This clonotype has ten or more counts. Its antigen is not identified. Template switching introduced a universal primer site, and the cDNA bore unique molecular identifiers. TCRdb passed the 5' RACE reads through MiXCR, listing each CDR3 protein once. The table includes 350,000 to 600,000 distinct CDR3 sequences, approximately 14% detected once. Notes on the study in general: Excess sharing by twins proved weaker in beta out-of-frame sequences. Fewer insertions characterized abundant cord blood beta clonotypes, whereas memory repertoires showed none. The analysis was cross-sectional rather than longitudinal within donors.

These same records also appear under a second study, on yellow fever vaccine responses in identical twins.

The clonotype was recovered from a young woman in good health. Material for sequencing was CD4+ T cells sorted from blood. V is TRBV5-6 and J is TRBJ2-1; 7 positions agree with TRBD2. The chain's CDR3 is CASRKAGYNEQFF. CDR3 coding DNA: TGTGCCAGCAGGAAAGCGGGGTACAATGAGCAGTTCTTC.